Below, one TCR beta chain is given with its context. This CDR3 is built from 16 residues. Germline V gene data show CDR1 as SGHTA and CDR2 as FQGNSA. With V trimmed by 2 bases and J by 3 bases, 9 bases remained unmatched. This sample is drawn from a study of blood T cell repertoires in COVID-19. Study-level information: From the United States, Italy and Spain came samples of acute and convalescent COVID-19.

TCRdb's copy holds only in-frame clones and misses some; the assay was immunoSEQ multiplex PCR. The table lists about 120,000 clones, around 87% of them singletons. The specimen was peripheral blood. This sequence joins TRBV7-2 and TRBJ1-2; 7 nucleotides line up with TRBD1. The clonotype was recovered from a woman aged 55-75 years with COVID-19, enrolled during active disease. The CDR3 DNA is TGTGCCAGCAGCTTAATTTTAGGGGGCGCGGACTATGGCTACACCTTC. Residues: CASSLILGGADYGYTF.